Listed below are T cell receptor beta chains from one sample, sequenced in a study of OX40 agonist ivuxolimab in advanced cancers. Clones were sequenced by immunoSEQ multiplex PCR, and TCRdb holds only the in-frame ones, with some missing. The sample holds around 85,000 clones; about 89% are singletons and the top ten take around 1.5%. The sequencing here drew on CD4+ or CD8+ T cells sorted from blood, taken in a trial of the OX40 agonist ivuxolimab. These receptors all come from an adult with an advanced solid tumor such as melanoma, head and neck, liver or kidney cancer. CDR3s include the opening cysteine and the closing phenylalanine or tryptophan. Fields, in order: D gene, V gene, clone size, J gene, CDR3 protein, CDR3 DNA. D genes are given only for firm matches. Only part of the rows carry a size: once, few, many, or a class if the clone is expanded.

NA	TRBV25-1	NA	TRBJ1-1	CASREDTEAFF	TGTGCCAGCAGGGAAGACACTGAAGCTTTCTTT
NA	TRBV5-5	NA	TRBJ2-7	CASSLAGALRPGFEQYF	TGTGCCAGCAGCTTGGCCGGGGCCCTTAGGCCGGGTTTCGAGCAGTACTTC
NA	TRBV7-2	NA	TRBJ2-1	CASRPGLASLDNEQFF	TGTGCCAGCAGACCCGGCTTGGCTAGTTTGGATAATGAGCAGTTCTTC
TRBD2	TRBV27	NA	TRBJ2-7	CASRTSGNSYEQYF	TGTGCCAGCAGGACTAGCGGGAACTCCTACGAGCAGTACTTC
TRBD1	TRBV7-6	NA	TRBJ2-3	CASSLGQGLFTDTQYF	TGTGCCAGCAGCTTAGGACAGGGCCTTTTCACAGATACGCAGTATTTT
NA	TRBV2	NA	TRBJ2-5	CASSELARSGTQYF	TGTGCCAGCAGTGAACTAGCGAGGAGCGGGACCCAGTACTTC
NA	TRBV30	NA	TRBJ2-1	CAWREQGHNEQFF	TGTGCCTGGAGGGAACAGGGTCACAATGAGCAGTTCTTC
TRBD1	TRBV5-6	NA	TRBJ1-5	CASSLDGTGLGQPQHF	TGTGCCAGCAGCTTGGATGGGACAGGGTTGGGTCAGCCCCAGCATTTT
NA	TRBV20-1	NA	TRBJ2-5	CSARGLETQYF	TGCAGTGCTAGGGGATTAGAGACCCAGTACTTC
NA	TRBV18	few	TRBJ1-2	CASSPTGMVNEDTF	TGTGCCAGCTCACCCACAGGAATGGTAAACGAGGACACCTTC
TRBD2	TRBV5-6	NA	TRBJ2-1	CASSERGYSGRAYEQFF	TGTGCCAGCAGCGAGCGTGGTTATAGCGGGAGGGCCTATGAGCAGTTCTTC
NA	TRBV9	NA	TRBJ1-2	CASTDINQGRGYTF	TGTGCCAGCACGGACATAAACCAGGGCAGGGGCTACACCTTC
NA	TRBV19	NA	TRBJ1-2	CASNPATNYGYTF	TGTGCCAGTAACCCAGCAACCAACTATGGCTACACCTTC
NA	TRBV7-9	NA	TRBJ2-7	CASSSGGTYEQYF	TGTGCCAGCAGCTCTGGGGGTACCTACGAGCAGTACTTC
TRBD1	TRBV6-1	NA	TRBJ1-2	CASSQQGNYGYTF	TGTGCCAGCAGTCAACAGGGGAACTATGGCTACACCTTC
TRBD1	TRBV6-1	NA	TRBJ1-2	CASRDDRGNYGYTF	TGTGCCAGCAGGGACGACAGGGGTAACTATGGCTACACCTTC
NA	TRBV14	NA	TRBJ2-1	CATGRGDPYNEQFF	TGTGCCACTGGGAGGGGGGATCCCTACAATGAGCAGTTCTTC
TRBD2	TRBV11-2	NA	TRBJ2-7	CASSLVVSGSSYEQYF	TGTGCCAGCAGCTTAGTAGTTAGCGGGAGCTCCTACGAGCAGTACTTC
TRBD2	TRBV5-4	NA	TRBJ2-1	CASSSTGLTQHEQFF	TGTGCCAGCAGCTCAACGGGACTAACTCAGCATGAGCAGTTCTTC
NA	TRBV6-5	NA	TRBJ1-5	CASRGRGNQPQHF	TGTGCCAGCAGGGGACGGGGGAATCAGCCCCAGCATTTT
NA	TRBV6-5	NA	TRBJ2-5	CASSRDRETQYF	TGTGCCAGCAGTCGGGACCGAGAGACCCAGTACTTC
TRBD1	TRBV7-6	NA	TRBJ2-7	CASSRDRAYEQYF	TGTGCCAGCAGCCGGGACAGGGCCTACGAGCAGTACTTC
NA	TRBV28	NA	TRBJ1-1	CASRPWTGEAFF	TGTGCCAGCAGACCCTGGACGGGTGAAGCTTTCTTT
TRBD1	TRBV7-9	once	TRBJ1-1	CASSLSQGEAEAFF	TGTGCCAGCAGCTTGTCCCAGGGGGAGGCTGAAGCTTTCTTT
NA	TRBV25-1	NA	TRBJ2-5	CASGAPLLDETQYF	TGTGCCAGCGGAGCCCCCCTTTTGGATGAGACCCAGTACTTC
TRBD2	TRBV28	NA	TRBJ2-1	CASSFPAGAQFF	TGTGCCAGCAGTTTCCCAGCGGGAGCCCAGTTCTTC
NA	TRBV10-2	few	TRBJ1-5	CASSELNQPQHF	TGCGCCAGCAGTGAGTTGAATCAGCCCCAGCATTTT
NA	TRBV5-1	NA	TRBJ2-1	CASSFSEGEQFF	TGCGCCAGCAGCTTTAGTGAAGGGGAGCAGTTCTTC
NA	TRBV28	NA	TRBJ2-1	CASSSSGIGGDEQFF	TGTGCCAGCAGTTCTAGCGGCATAGGGGGCGATGAGCAGTTCTTC
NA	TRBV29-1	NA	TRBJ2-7	CSVGAGSGEQYF	TGCAGCGTTGGGGCGGGAAGCGGCGAGCAGTACTTC
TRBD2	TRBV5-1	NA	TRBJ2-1	CASSLGLAGRDEQFF	TGCGCCAGCAGCTTGGGACTAGCGGGTAGGGATGAGCAGTTCTTC
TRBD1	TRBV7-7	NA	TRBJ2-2	CASSPRTGGVGELFF	TGTGCTAGCAGCCCCCGGACAGGGGGCGTCGGGGAGCTGTTTTTT
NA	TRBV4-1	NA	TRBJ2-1	CASSQTSRFPPFF	TGCGCCAGCAGCCAAACTAGCCGATTCCCCCCCTTCTTC
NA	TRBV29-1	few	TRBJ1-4	CSVKSAGGQATNEKLFF	TGCAGCGTCAAATCGGCGGGAGGCCAGGCAACTAATGAAAAACTGTTTTTT
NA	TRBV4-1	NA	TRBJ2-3	CASSRTGLPSTDTQYF	TGCGCCAGCAGCCGAACCGGACTCCCGAGCACAGATACGCAGTATTTT
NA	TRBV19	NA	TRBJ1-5	CASAPPLFAPSNQPQHF	TGTGCCAGTGCGCCCCCTCTTTTTGCACCAAGCAATCAGCCCCAGCATTTT
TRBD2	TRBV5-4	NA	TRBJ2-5	CASSAPPGGGQETQYF	TGTGCCAGCAGCGCCCCACCGGGGGGGGGACAAGAGACCCAGTACTTC
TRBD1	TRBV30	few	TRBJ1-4	CAIDSGGNEKLFF	TGTGCCATCGATTCAGGGGGTAATGAAAAACTGTTTTTT
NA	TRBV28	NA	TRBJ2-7	CASSLQGGQYF	TGTGCCAGCAGTTTACAGGGGGGGCAGTACTTC
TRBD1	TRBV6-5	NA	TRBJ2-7	CASRLDRGHSYEQYF	TGTGCCAGCAGACTCGACAGGGGGCACTCCTACGAGCAGTACTTC
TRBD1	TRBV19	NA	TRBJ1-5	CASSVQGANQPQHF	TGTGCCAGTAGTGTACAGGGGGCGAACCAGCCCCAGCATTTT
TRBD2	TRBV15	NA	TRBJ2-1	CATSRDAGGEQFF	TGTGCCACCAGCAGAGATGCGGGAGGTGAGCAGTTCTTC
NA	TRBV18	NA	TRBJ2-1	CASSPRAGFSRFNGNEQFF	TGTGCCAGCTCACCACGGGCAGGGTTCAGTCGTTTTAATGGGAATGAGCAGTTCTTC
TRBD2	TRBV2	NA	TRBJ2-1	CASRRTSGIGEQFF	TGTGCCAGCAGGAGGACTAGCGGGATTGGGGAGCAGTTCTTC
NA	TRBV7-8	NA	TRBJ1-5	CASSSGFRDSNQPQHF	TGTGCCAGCAGCTCCGGGTTTCGGGACTCCAATCAGCCCCAGCATTTT
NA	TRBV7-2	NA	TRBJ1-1	CASRRNTEAFF	TGTGCCAGCCGGAGGAACACTGAAGCTTTCTTT
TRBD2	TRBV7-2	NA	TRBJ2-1	CASSLAGGPYEQFF	TGTGCCAGCAGCTTAGCGGGAGGGCCCTATGAGCAGTTCTTC
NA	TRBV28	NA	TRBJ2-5	CASTGGDRTETQYF	TGTGCCAGCACCGGAGGGGACCGCACAGAGACCCAGTACTTC
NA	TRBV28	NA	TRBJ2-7	CASSLGVTARYEQYF	TGTGCCAGCAGTTTAGGGGTCACCGCTCGCTACGAGCAGTACTTC
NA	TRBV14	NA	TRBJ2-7	CASSQDRIEQYF	TGTGCCAGCAGCCAAGATCGAATCGAGCAGTACTTC
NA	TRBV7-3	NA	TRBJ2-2	CASAPKNTGELFF	TGTGCCAGCGCACCAAAGAACACCGGGGAGCTGTTTTTT
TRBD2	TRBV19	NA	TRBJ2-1	CASRTGLAVNEQFF	TGTGCCAGTAGGACGGGACTAGCTGTCAATGAGCAGTTCTTC
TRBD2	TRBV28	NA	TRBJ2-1	CASSFGGYKAEQFF	TGTGCCAGCAGTTTCGGGGGGTATAAGGCTGAGCAGTTCTTC
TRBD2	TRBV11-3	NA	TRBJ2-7	CASSSGGPYEQYF	TGTGCCAGCAGTAGCGGGGGACCCTACGAGCAGTACTTC
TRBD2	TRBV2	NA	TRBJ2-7	CASSGGGTYEQYF	TGTGCCAGCAGTGGCGGGGGAACCTACGAGCAGTACTTC
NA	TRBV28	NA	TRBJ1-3	CASSPQGKENTIYF	TGTGCCAGCAGTCCTCAGGGTAAAGAAAACACCATATATTTT
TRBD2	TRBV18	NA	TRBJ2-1	CASSLQAVAGGDEQFF	TGTGCCAGCTCACTCCAGGCGGTAGCGGGAGGTGATGAGCAGTTCTTC
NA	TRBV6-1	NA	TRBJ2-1	CASKMGGNYNEQFF	TGTGCCAGCAAGATGGGGGGTAACTACAATGAGCAGTTCTTC
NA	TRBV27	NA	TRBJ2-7	CASRETGPYEQYF	TGTGCCAGCAGGGAGACAGGTCCCTACGAGCAGTACTTC